The clone carrying this TCR beta chain was seen at least ten times. Its antigen is not identified. This sample was taken from a study of T cells in Graves' hyperthyroidism and ophthalmopathy. The overall study: Peripheral blood draws took place at initial diagnosis, ahead of any treatment.

Germline CDR1 and CDR2: DFQATT and SNEGSKA (reference sequence). There are 16 residues in the CDR3. The V end was cut by 5 bases, the J end by 4 bases, with 21 bases between. What was amplified from RNA transcripts were TCR beta CDR3 regions. During a first-round RT-PCR of the TCR CDR3, the HTBI primer set was used. Each CDR3 protein is one row after TCRdb ran MiXCR on the multiplex PCR reads. The data contain approximately 430,000 distinct CDR3 sequences, approximately 14% of them seen just once; the ten biggest clones take up over 7.5%. The study's findings and limits: Ophthalmopathy, as predicted by the model, came a median roughly 6.8 months after the prediction.

Those patients with uncontrolled infection, other autoimmune disease, pregnancy or lactation were excluded. V is TRBV20-1 and J is TRBJ2-1; maybe TRBD2 (6 bases). The sample consisted of blood. This clonotype originated in a woman younger than 35 with Graves' hyperthyroidism. CDR3 nucleotide sequence: TGCAGTGCTGGTAGAAGAATAGCGGTCCTTTACAATGAGCAGTTCTTC. Protein product: CSAGRRIAVLYNEQFF.